Presented here are 27 T cell receptor beta chains from one specimen sequenced in a study of OX40 agonist ivuxolimab in advanced cancers. TCRdb's table, derived via immunoSEQ multiplex PCR, lists solely in-frame clones and lacks some. In the table there are about 110,000 clones, roughly 90% of which are singletons. Material: CD4+ or CD8+ T cells sorted from blood, obtained in a trial of the OX40 agonist ivuxolimab. The origin of the receptors is an adult with an advanced solid tumor such as melanoma, head and neck, liver or kidney cancer.

The chain carries TRBV10-1 and TRBJ1-1; 8 bases align to TRBD1. In germline, CDR1 is WNHNN, CDR2 SYGVQD (reference sequence). The CDR3 has 15 residues. The ends lost 0 bases at V and 5 bases at J; junction bases unmatched: 5. This CDR3 is CASSESTGVGTEAFF. In DNA, the CDR3 is TGCGCCAGCAGTGAGTCGACAGGGGTGGGTACTGAAGCTTTCTTT.

The V call is TRBV28, the J call TRBJ1-1; possible D gene TRBD1, 6 bases. The germline V gene encodes CDR1 MDHEN and CDR2 SYDVKM. V was pared by 6 bases and J by 1 base, with 18 bases between. The CDR3 runs 16 residues. As DNA, the CDR3 is TGTGCCAGCAGCCCGGGGAGGGGGAACCCGAACACTGAAGCTTTCTTT. This sequence encodes CASSPGRGNPNTEAFF.

The chain has TRBV7-9 and TRBJ1-2; the D gene is possibly TRBD1 (6 bases). There are 14 residues in the CDR3. Per the germline V gene, CDR1 is SEHNR and CDR2 is FQNEAQ (reference sequence). V was clipped by 3 bases and J by 3 bases, with 11 bases between them. The CDR3 here is CASSFPQGYYGYTF. The CDR3 DNA reads as TGTGCCAGCAGCTTCCCACAGGGTTACTATGGCTACACCTTC.

The chain links TRBV6-1 to TRBJ2-7; 11 bases agree with TRBD2. The CDR3 length is 14 residues. The germline V gene encodes CDR1 MNHNS and CDR2 SASEGT. The trim removed 6 bases at V and 3 bases at J, leaving 4 bases unmatched. As DNA, the CDR3 is TGTGCCAGCAGGGGGACTAGCGGAGGCTACGAGCAGTACTTC. As protein: CASRGTSGGYEQYF.

The chain carries TRBV15 and TRBJ2-3; 7 nucleotides line up with TRBD2. With 3 bases clipped from V and 0 bases from J, the junction kept 6 bases outside the gene matches. The CDR3 loop spans 16 amino acids. Germline V lookup: CDR1 LNHNV, CDR2 YYDKDF (reference sequence). The CDR3 sequence: CATSRGTSDSTDTQYF. For the CDR3, the DNA is TGTGCCACCAGCAGGGGAACTAGCGACAGCACAGATACGCAGTATTTT.

In its sample, this clone was seen once. The chain uses TRBV18 and TRBJ1-2; 8 positions agree with TRBD1. This CDR3 is built from 15 residues. V lost 2 bases to trimming and J lost 1 base; unmatched junction nucleotides: 3. Germline V gene sequence: CDR1 KGHSH, CDR2 LQKENI. The DNA for the CDR3 is TGTGCCAGCTCACCAGGGACAGGAATTAACTATGGCTACACCTTC. Residues: CASSPGTGINYGYTF.

The V call is TRBV2, the J call TRBJ1-5; no firm D call. V lost 6 bases to trimming and J lost 3 bases, with 9 bases between them. The CDR3 is made up of 13 amino acids. Germline loops: CDR1 SNHLY, CDR2 FYNNEI. CDR3 sequence reads: CASRDGFNQPQHF. CDR3 sequence (DNA): TGTGCCAGCAGAGACGGATTCAATCAGCCCCAGCATTTT.

This rearrangement joins TRBV7-9 to TRBJ2-2; TRBD1 matches at 8 bases. V lost 5 bases to trimming and J lost 1 base; unmatched junction nucleotides: 3. CDR1 and CDR2 from the germline V gene are SEHNR and FQNEAQ (reference sequence). The CDR3 consists of 15 residues. This CDR3 reads CASSPGTGNTGELFF. CDR3 in DNA: TGTGCCAGCAGCCCGGGGACAGGGAACACCGGGGAGCTGTTTTTT.

Concerning this clone: Other DNA variants within this sample encode the same CDR3. The chain recombines TRBV19 with TRBJ1-1, with 9 positions matching TRBD1. With 4 bases clipped from V and 5 bases from J, the junction kept 5 bases outside the gene matches. The CDR3 runs to 14 residues. Germline lookup yields CDR1 LNHDA and CDR2 SQIVND (reference sequence). DNA of the CDR3: TGTGCCAGTAGTACCGACAGGGGGGGGACTGAAGCTTTCTTT. It translates to CASSTDRGGTEAFF.

The CDR3 is CASRPDTISYEQYF. The CDR3, as DNA: TGTGCCAGCAGACCGGACACGATCTCCTACGAGCAGTACTTC. The chain couples TRBV6-6 to TRBJ2-7, with a possible D match to TRBD1 (5 bases). Germline CDR1 is MNHNY and CDR2 is SVGAGI (reference sequence). Trimming took 6 bases from V and 0 from J, leaving 12 bases between them. The CDR3 consists of 14 residues.

The sample holds one count of this clone. This rearrangement joins TRBV12-5 to TRBJ2-5; D might be TRBD2 (7 bases). The J call may be incorrect, as the DNA end agrees better with TRBJ2-7. This CDR3 is 17 amino acids long. Germline CDR1 LGHNT, CDR2 FRNRAP. CDR3 residues: CASGLVLGGGSSYEQYF. The CDR3 DNA follows: TGTGCTAGTGGTTTGGTATTGGGGGGCGGGAGCTCCTACGAGCAGTACTTC.

In regard to this clone: The junction departs from the called germline gene at one end, perhaps through a read error. The rearrangement uses TRBV18 and TRBJ2-7, with 8 bases identical to TRBD1. Germline assignment: CDR1 KGHSH and CDR2 LQKENI. The CDR3 spans 13 residues. CDR3 region: CASSSLQGGEPHF. Here the CDR3 DNA reads TGTGCCAGCTCATCCCTACAGGGGGGAGAGCCCCACTTC.

The chain recombines TRBV7-3 with TRBJ1-5, with D uncertain. V shed 1 base and J shed 2 bases, with 15 bases lying between them. CDR3 length: 17 amino acids. The germline gives CDR1 SGHTA, CDR2 FQGTGA. The CDR3 sequence is CASSLKKTGRGNQPQHF. The CDR3 region has the DNA TGTGCCAGCAGCTTAAAAAAGACGGGGAGGGGCAATCAGCCCCAGCATTTT.

CDR3 sequence: CAKERTQETQYF. Written as DNA, the CDR3 is TGTGCCAAAGAGCGGACCCAAGAGACCCAGTACTTC. V is TRBV2 and J is TRBJ2-5, with a possible D match to TRBD2 (5 bases). The CDR3 sequence is 12 residues long. Trimming removed 10 bases at V and 1 base at J, with 10 bases between. In germline, CDR1 is SNHLY, CDR2 FYNNEI.

The rearrangement links TRBV10-1 to TRBJ2-1, with TRBD2 matching over 11 bases. Trimming took 6 bases from V and 5 from J; bases not matched to a gene: 9. The CDR3 runs to 16 residues. Germline V gene lookup returns CDR1 WNHNN and CDR2 SYGVQD (reference sequence). CDR3 sequence: CASSLDLAGGHNEQFF. CDR3 sequence (DNA): TGCGCCAGCAGCCTTGATCTAGCGGGAGGTCACAATGAGCAGTTCTTC.

This clone has only a few counts. The V call is TRBV14, the J call TRBJ1-1, with TRBD1 matching 7 bases. V trimming: 6 bases; J trimming: 5 bases; junction bases outside the gene matches: 6. The CDR3 extends over 13 amino acids. Germline CDR1 and CDR2: SGHDN and FVKESK. In nucleotides, the CDR3 is TGTGCCAGCAGGATGTCAGGGGGGACTGAAGCTTTCTTT. Protein: CASRMSGGTEAFF.

This chain connects TRBV5-6 to TRBJ2-7, with 11 bases matching TRBD1. Germline-derived CDR1 and CDR2 are SGHDT and YYEEEE. V was pared by 4 bases and J by 2 bases, with 5 bases of the junction left unmatched. The length of the CDR3 is 15 residues. The CDR3 loop reads CASSLPGQGAYEQYF. The CDR3 coding sequence is TGTGCCAGCAGCCTACCGGGACAGGGGGCCTACGAGCAGTACTTC.

The chain uses TRBV5-1 and TRBJ1-1; D is unresolved. The CDR3 extends over 17 amino acids. V was cut by 4 bases and J by 4 bases, with 23 bases left in between. Germline-derived CDR1 and CDR2 are SGHRS and YFSETQ. The CDR3 region has the DNA TGCGCCAGCAGCCCCTTCCCGGGAATTTACGGAGGCACTGAAGCTTTCTTT. Translated: CASSPFPGIYGGTEAFF.

The V call is TRBV5-4, the J call TRBJ2-2; 11 bases agree with TRBD1. J gave up 4 bases and V 4 bases, and 9 bases lay outside the gene matches. This CDR3 region has 17 residues. The germline V gene has CDR1 SGHNT and CDR2 YYREEE (reference sequence). The CDR3 nucleotides read TGTGCCAGCAGCCCGAGTTCGGGGACAGGGGGCACCGGGGAGCTGTTTTTT. It translates to CASSPSSGTGGTGELFF.

The chain has TRBV14 and TRBJ1-4; no firm D call. This CDR3 spans 11 amino acids. Germline V CDR1 and CDR2: SGHDN, FVKESK. The V end lost 0 bases, the J end lost 7 bases, and 0 bases lay between the germline ends. In DNA form, the CDR3 reads TGTGCCAGCAGCCAAGATGAAAAACTGTTTTTT. This codes for CASSQDEKLFF. Full variable domain (missing parts from reference TRBV14 and TRBJ1-4): EAGVTQFPSHSVIEKGQTVTLRCDPISGHDNLYWYRRVMGKEIKFLLHFVKESKQDESGMPNNRFLAERTGGTYSTLKVQPAELEDSGVYFCASSQDEKLFFGSGTQLSVL.

The gene calls are TRBV27 and TRBJ1-1, with D perhaps matching TRBD1 (5 bases). From germline, CDR1 is MNHEY and CDR2 SMNVEV (reference sequence). The CDR3 spans 15 residues. V lost 2 bases to trimming and J lost 4 bases, with 14 bases between them. CDR3 protein: CASSLQVGGGTEAFF. The DNA for the CDR3 is TGTGCCAGCAGTTTACAGGTAGGCGGGGGCACTGAAGCTTTCTTT.

The chain has TRBV19 and TRBJ2-1; TRBD2 agrees at 10 bases. After removal of 3 bases from V and 5 bases from J, the junction contained 4 bases not matched to a gene. Germline V CDR1 and CDR2: LNHDA, SQIVND (reference sequence). The CDR3 runs 15 residues. CDR3 nucleotide sequence: TGTGCCAGTAGTATTCAGCGGGGGGGCCACAATGAGCAGTTCTTC. As protein: CASSIQRGGHNEQFF.

The chain recombines TRBV7-8 with TRBJ2-3; 7 bases map to TRBD1. Per germline, CDR1 SGHVS and CDR2 FQNEAQ. There are 16 residues in the CDR3. Unmatched junction bases numbered 10, after V lost 5 bases and J lost 2 bases. CDR3 bases: TGTGCCAGCAGCCTCCAACAGGGGTTGATCACAGATACGCAGTATTTT. It specifies CASSLQQGLITDTQYF. Together with reference TRBV7-8 and TRBJ2-3, the CDR3 gives the full variable domain: GAGVSQSPRYKVAKRGQDVALRCDPISGHVSLFWYQQALGQGPEFLTYFQNEAQLDKSGLPSDRFFAERPEGSVSTLKIQRTQQEDSAVYLCASSLQQGLITDTQYFGPGTRLTVL.

V is TRBV6-5 and J is TRBJ1-4; a weak D match, TRBD1 (6 bases). This CDR3 spans 15 amino acids. V lost 5 bases and J 6 bases, leaving 16 bases between the germline ends. Looked up from germline, CDR1 is MNHEY and CDR2 is SVGAGI. The CDR3 sequence: CASSTAIQGYEKLFF. The CDR3 DNA sequence: TGTGCCAGCAGTACAGCTATCCAGGGGTATGAAAAACTGTTTTTT.

The V and J genes are TRBV4-2 and TRBJ2-5, with 14 bases fitting TRBD2. With 3 bases clipped from V and 3 bases from J, the junction kept 3 bases outside the gene matches. Germline V gives CDR1 LGHNA, CDR2 YNFKEQ. The CDR3 runs 16 residues. CDR3 sequence: CASSQRGLAGEETQYF. The CDR3 coding sequence is TGTGCCAGCAGCCAGAGGGGACTAGCGGGAGAAGAGACCCAGTACTTC.

This chain uses TRBV5-1 with TRBJ2-5, with TRBD2 matching 7 bases. The CDR3 is 14 residues long. The junction had 8 bases not matched to a gene; V was cut back by 4 bases and J by 5 bases. CDR1 is SGHRS, CDR2 YFSETQ, per germline. The CDR3 spells CASSPEQGGETQYF. CDR3 sequence (DNA): TGCGCCAGCAGCCCGGAGCAGGGAGGGGAGACCCAGTACTTC.

J is TRBJ1-5 and V is TRBV28; 9 bases are a match to TRBD1. Germline CDR1 is MDHEN and CDR2 is SYDVKM. CDR3 length: 13 amino acids. Trimming cost V 8 bases and J 9 bases; bases outside gene matches: 8. The CDR3 nucleotides read TGTGCCAGCGGAGACAGGGGGATCGTGCCCCAGCATTTT. Its protein is CASGDRGIVPQHF.